This T cell receptor (beta chain) was captured in a study of shared clonotypes between healthy human individuals. Findings and limits, study-wide: The study found lower generation probabilities in non-shared clonotypes than in those shared by all four donors. A limitation of the genetic and exposure-history diversity represented arose from few donors.

As regards this clone: Its target is unknown.

Every donor was a Caucasian adult from Nashville, Tennessee. Trimming removed 4 bases from V and 0 bases from J; junction bases left unmatched: 8. Germline V gives CDR1 ENHRY, CDR2 SYGVKD. The CDR3 contains 18 residues. Genomic DNA (from each subset) was split evenly across several immunoSEQ plates. Generated by immunoSEQ multiplex PCR, the TCRdb table keeps only in-frame clones and is missing some. This table has about 1 million clones, about 80% appearing once. Sequencing was performed on memory CD4+ T cells sorted from blood. Subset given: CD45RA-negative fraction. This clonotype was sampled from a man aged 18 to 29 in good health. V is TRBV10-3 and J is TRBJ2-3; 12 bases map to TRBD2. CDR3 loop: CAISGAPSGGASTDTQYF. CDR3 bases: TGTGCCATCAGTGGTGCACCTAGCGGGGGGGCTAGCACAGATACGCAGTATTTT.